This TCR beta chain was identified in a study of T cell responses to AZD1222 COVID-19 vaccine. At the level of the study: Recipients boosted at about 4 weeks or about 12 weeks are pooled.

Here immunoSEQ multiplex PCR was the method, and the copy in TCRdb shows in-frame clones only, minus some. The sample consists of about 88,000 clones, roughly 94% of them appearing once. The study's findings and limits: The study reported that nearly half of spike-specific TCRs target unmutated variant regions. Only six individuals given AZD1222 were seropositive at baseline.

Germline CDR1 and CDR2: MDHEN and SYDVKM. The CDR3 is 13 amino acids. V lost 6 bases to trimming and J lost 1 base, with 10 bases between them. With respect to this clone: Its antigen remains unknown.

The sequences come from peripheral blood, collected on day 0 of AZD1222 vaccination. The chain is built from TRBV28 and TRBJ2-7; either TRBD1 or TRBD2 may fit D (5 bases each). The source of this sequence is an adult in good health. The CDR3 sequence: CASREGLSYEQYF. CDR3 DNA: TGTGCCAGCAGAGAGGGGCTGTCCTACGAGCAGTACTTC.